The 9 T cell receptor beta chains below come from one sample, sequenced in a study of T cells in localized non-small cell lung cancer. The method was immunoSEQ multiplex PCR; TCRdb's version includes in-frame clones alone and lacks a portion of them. The sample records over 5,000 clones, under 60% being singletons. The starting material was lymph node tissue, obtained before any cancer treatment. Receptors originate from a male donor older than 55 with stage I squamous cell lung carcinoma.

There are a few counts of this clone. The CDR3 nucleotides are TGTGCCAGCAGCTTAGAATGGGGGGAAGAGACCCAGTACTTC. This codes for CASSLEWGEETQYF. This chain joins TRBV11-3 and TRBJ2-5, with D tentatively TRBD2 (6 bases). The germline V gene has CDR1 SGHNT and CDR2 YENEEA. V dropped 0 bases and J dropped 3 bases, with 8 bases sitting between them. This CDR3 contains 14 residues.

This clone has a handful of counts. The rearrangement links TRBV6-8 to TRBJ1-2, with TRBD1 identical over 8 bases. Germline V gives CDR1 MNHGY, CDR2 SAAAGT. V shed 8 bases and J 5 bases; nucleotides not matched to a gene: 10. The CDR3 has 14 residues. The CDR3 region is CASGETGARYGYTF. CDR3 coding DNA: TGTGCCAGCGGGGAGACAGGGGCTCGGTATGGCTACACCTTC.

The chain is built from TRBV28 and TRBJ1-3; 11 bases map to TRBD1. Germline CDR1 MDHEN, CDR2 SYDVKM. This CDR3 spans 17 amino acids. V lost 4 bases, J lost 14 bases, and 19 bases stayed unmatched. CDR3 DNA: TGTGCCAGCAGTTCGGACAGGGGGCGATCTGGGAATTCCCCCTTATATTTT. It is translated as CASSSDRGRSGNSPLYF.

In its sample, this clone ranks as large. V is TRBV12-2 and J is TRBJ1-5. TRBV12-2 is flagged as a pseudogene. The length of the CDR3 is 14 residues. CDR3 region: CATIDGFSNQPQHF. CDR3 sequence (DNA): TGTGCCACCATAGATGGGTTCAGCAATCAGCCCCAGCATTTT.

V gene TRBV18 combines with J gene TRBJ1-2, with D uncertain. With 2 bases removed from V and 3 bases from J, the gap between germline ends came to 16 bases. Germline V gene data show CDR1 as KGHSH and CDR2 as LQKENI. The CDR3 totals 16 residues. The CDR3 spells CASSPSENSLHYGYTF. CDR3 nucleotides: TGTGCCAGCTCACCAAGTGAAAACAGCCTCCACTATGGCTACACCTTC. The full variable domain, rest sourced from reference TRBV18 and TRBJ1-2, is NAGVMQNPRHLVRRRGQEARLRCSPMKGHSHVYWYRQLPEEGLKFMVYLQKENIIDESGMPKERFSAEFPKEGPSILRIQQVVRGDSAAYFCASSPSENSLHYGYTFGSGTRLTVV.

The rearrangement joins TRBV25-1 to TRBJ2-2; D gene unclear. Looked up from germline, CDR1 is MGHDK and CDR2 is SYGVNS. Trimming cost V 4 bases and J 2 bases, with 5 bases left between them. This CDR3 region has 13 residues. CDR3 nucleotides: TGTGCCAGCAGTGTCGTTAACACCGGGGAGCTGTTTTTT. Its translation: CASSVVNTGELFF.

The chain uses TRBV28 and TRBJ2-7, with 9 bases lining up with TRBD2. CDR1 is MDHEN and CDR2 is SYDVKM in the germline V gene. The CDR3 covers 14 residues. J was trimmed by 7 bases and V by 3 bases; bases with no gene match: 7. For the CDR3, the DNA is TGTGCCAGCAGTTTGTTTAGCGGGAGAGGAGAGCAGTACTTC. The encoded protein is CASSLFSGRGEQYF.

The V and J genes are TRBV28 and TRBJ2-3, with TRBD2 matching 7 bases. The CDR3 spans 14 residues. V dropped 2 bases and J dropped 3; count of bases not matched to a gene: 2. Germline assignment: CDR1 MDHEN and CDR2 SYDVKM. CDR3 protein: CASSLAGDTDTQYF. For the CDR3, the DNA is TGTGCCAGCAGTTTAGCGGGAGATACAGATACGCAGTATTTT.

In its sample, this clone was seen a few times. The chain joins TRBV6-8 to TRBJ1-2; no clear D gene. The V and J ends lost 8 bases and 8 bases respectively, with 15 bases between them. This CDR3 comprises 12 residues. Per the germline V gene, CDR1 is MNHGY and CDR2 is SAAAGT. This CDR3 reads CASCDKPIGYTF. The CDR3 DNA follows: TGTGCCAGCTGTGACAAGCCAATCGGCTACACCTTC.